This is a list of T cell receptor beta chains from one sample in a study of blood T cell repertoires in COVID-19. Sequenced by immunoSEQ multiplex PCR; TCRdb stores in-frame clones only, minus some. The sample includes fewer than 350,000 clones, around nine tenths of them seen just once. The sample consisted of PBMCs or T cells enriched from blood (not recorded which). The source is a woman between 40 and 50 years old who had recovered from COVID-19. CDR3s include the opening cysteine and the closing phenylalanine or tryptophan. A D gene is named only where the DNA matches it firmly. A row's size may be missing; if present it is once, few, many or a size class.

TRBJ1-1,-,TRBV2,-,TGTGCCAGCATGCAGGGGTTGGGGAACACTGAAGCTTTCTTT,CASMQGLGNTEAFF
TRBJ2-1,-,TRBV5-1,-,TGCGCCAGCAGCCCCTTGACGACTAGGGATGAGCAGTTCTTC,CASSPLTTRDEQFF
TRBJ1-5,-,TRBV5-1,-,TGCGCCAGCAGCCACCACAGGTCACCTTATAGCAATCAGCCCCAGCATTTT,CASSHHRSPYSNQPQHF
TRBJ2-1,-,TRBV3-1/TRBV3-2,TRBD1,TGTGCCAGCACCCGGACAGGGGGCGCGAGGAATGAGCAGTTCTTC,CASTRTGGARNEQFF
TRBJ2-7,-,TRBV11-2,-,TGTGCCAGCAGCCTGGCGGCCGAGCAGTACTTC,CASSLAAEQYF
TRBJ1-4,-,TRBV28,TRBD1,TGTGCCAGCAGTTTTTTTGGACAGGGGAAGGGGGATCTTGAAAAACTGTTTTTT,CASSFFGQGKGDLEKLFF
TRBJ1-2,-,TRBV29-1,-,TGCAGCGTCGGATGGGGGCGATACCCCTATGGCTACACCTTC,CSVGWGRYPYGYTF
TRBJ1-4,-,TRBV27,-,TGTGCCAGCAGACAACAGGGCTATAATGAAAAACTGTTTTTT,CASRQQGYNEKLFF
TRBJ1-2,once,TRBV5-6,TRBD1,TGTGCCAGCAGCCCCGACAGGGTGCGTGGCTACACCTTC,CASSPDRVRGYTF
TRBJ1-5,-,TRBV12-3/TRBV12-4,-,TGTGCCAGCAGTTTAGGGGGGCGTCAGCCCCAGCATTTT,CASSLGGRQPQHF
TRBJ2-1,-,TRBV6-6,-,TGTGCCAGCAGTTCCGAGCGGATTGACAATGAGCAGTTCTTC,CASSSERIDNEQFF
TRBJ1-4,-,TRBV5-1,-,TGCGCCAGCAGCTTGGCCGCAGGGGTGGACGAAAAACTGTTTTTT,CASSLAAGVDEKLFF
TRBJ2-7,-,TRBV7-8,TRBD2,TGTGCCAGCAGGCCCACTAGCGGGATATTTCACGAGCAGTACTTC,CASRPTSGIFHEQYF
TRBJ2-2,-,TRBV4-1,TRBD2,TGCGCCAGCAGCCGTCCCGGGACTAGCGGGGCTAACACCGGGGAGCTGTTTTTT,CASSRPGTSGANTGELFF
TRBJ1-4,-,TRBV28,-,TGTGCCAGCCTAGGGGTACAGGAAAAACTGTTTTTT,CASLGVQEKLFF
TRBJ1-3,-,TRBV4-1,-,TGCGCCAGCAGCCAAGAGCCGCAGGCACTCTCTGGAAACACCATATATTTT,CASSQEPQALSGNTIYF